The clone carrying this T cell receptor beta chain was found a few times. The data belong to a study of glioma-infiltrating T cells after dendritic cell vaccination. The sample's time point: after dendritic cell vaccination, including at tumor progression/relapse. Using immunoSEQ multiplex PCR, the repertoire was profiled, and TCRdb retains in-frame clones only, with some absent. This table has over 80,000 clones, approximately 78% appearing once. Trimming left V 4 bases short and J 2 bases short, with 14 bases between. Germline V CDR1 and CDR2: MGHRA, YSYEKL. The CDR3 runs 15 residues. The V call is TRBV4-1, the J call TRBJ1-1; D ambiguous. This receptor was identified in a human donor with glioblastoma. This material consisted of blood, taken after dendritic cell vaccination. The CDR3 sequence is CASSPPGRLNTEAFF. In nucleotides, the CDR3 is TGCGCCAGCAGCCCTCCGGGCCGACTAAACACTGAAGCTTTCTTT.